These T cell receptor beta chains were read from a single sample in a study of blood T cell repertoires in COVID-19. Assay: immunoSEQ multiplex PCR; the TCRdb copy retains only in-frame clones and omits some. The sample lists 200,000 to 300,000 clones, 83% occurring once. Material: peripheral blood. All receptors derive from a human donor in a cohort sampled during active COVID-19. Both conserved end residues are part of each CDR3. D genes are given only for firm matches. The size field is filled for only some rows; it gives once, few, many or a size class.

j_gene: TRBJ1-1
abundance: -
d_gene: -
v_gene: TRBV30
CDR3aa: CAWKGQTNTEAFF
CDR3nt: TGTGCCTGGAAAGGACAGACGAACACTGAAGCTTTCTTT

j_gene: TRBJ2-7
abundance: -
d_gene: TRBD2
v_gene: TRBV27
CDR3aa: CASSSGLAVRTYEQYF
CDR3nt: TGTGCCAGCAGTTCAGGACTAGCGGTTAGGACGTACGAGCAGTACTTC

j_gene: TRBJ2-5
abundance: -
d_gene: -
v_gene: TRBV5-1
CDR3aa: CASSLEQGRETQYF
CDR3nt: TGCGCCAGCAGCTTGGAGCAGGGAAGAGAGACCCAGTACTTC

j_gene: TRBJ2-7
abundance: many
d_gene: -
v_gene: TRBV30
CDR3aa: CAWSVSSYEQYF
CDR3nt: TGTGCCTGGAGTGTGTCGTCCTACGAGCAGTACTTC

j_gene: TRBJ2-1
abundance: few
d_gene: -
v_gene: TRBV7-9
CDR3aa: CASSSDYGEQFF
CDR3nt: TGTGCCAGCAGCTCAGACTATGGTGAGCAGTTCTTC

j_gene: TRBJ2-7
abundance: once
d_gene: TRBD2
v_gene: TRBV5-4
CDR3aa: CASSFRLAGGLSAEQYF
CDR3nt: TGTGCCAGCAGCTTCAGGCTAGCGGGAGGGCTGTCGGCCGAGCAGTACTTC

j_gene: TRBJ1-4
abundance: -
d_gene: -
v_gene: TRBV6-5
CDR3aa: CASSYSQGGYNEKLFF
CDR3nt: TGTGCCAGCAGTTACTCACAGGGCGGGTATAATGAAAAACTGTTTTTT

j_gene: TRBJ2-5
abundance: few
d_gene: -
v_gene: TRBV6-5
CDR3aa: CASSYNWRGQETQYF
CDR3nt: TGTGCCAGCAGTTACAATTGGAGAGGTCAAGAGACCCAGTACTTC

j_gene: TRBJ2-7
abundance: once
d_gene: TRBD2
v_gene: TRBV10-1
CDR3aa: CASSESPRGGIDEQYF
CDR3nt: TGCGCCAGCAGTGAGTCACCCCGGGGGGGAATCGACGAGCAGTACTTC

j_gene: TRBJ2-5
abundance: -
d_gene: TRBD1
v_gene: TRBV7-6
CDR3aa: CASSLGQGSQETQYF
CDR3nt: TGTGCCAGCAGCTTGGGACAGGGATCTCAAGAGACCCAGTACTTC

j_gene: TRBJ2-7
abundance: -
d_gene: TRBD1
v_gene: TRBV5-4
CDR3aa: CASSLKGTAYEQYF
CDR3nt: TGTGCCAGCAGCTTGAAGGGGACAGCCTACGAGCAGTACTTC

j_gene: TRBJ2-5
abundance: -
d_gene: -
v_gene: TRBV20-1
CDR3aa: CSATTQETQYF
CDR3nt: TGCAGTGCCACGACACAAGAGACCCAGTACTTC

j_gene: TRBJ1-1
abundance: -
d_gene: -
v_gene: TRBV6-1
CDR3aa: CASSDLTGTEAFF
CDR3nt: TGTGCCAGCAGTGACCTGACAGGCACTGAAGCTTTCTTT

j_gene: TRBJ1-5
abundance: -
d_gene: -
v_gene: TRBV19
CDR3aa: CASSIFESNQPQHF
CDR3nt: TGTGCCAGTAGTATATTCGAGAGCAATCAGCCCCAGCATTTT

j_gene: TRBJ1-4
abundance: few
d_gene: -
v_gene: TRBV2
CDR3aa: CASSEVREKLFF
CDR3nt: TGTGCCAGCAGTGAAGTCCGGGAAAAACTGTTTTTT

j_gene: TRBJ2-7
abundance: -
d_gene: -
v_gene: TRBV9
CDR3aa: CASSKDSLSYEQYF
CDR3nt: TGTGCCAGCAGTAAAGACAGCCTCTCCTACGAGCAGTACTTC

j_gene: TRBJ1-4
abundance: -
d_gene: -
v_gene: TRBV5-4
CDR3aa: CASSPQGNNEKLFF
CDR3nt: TGTGCCAGCAGTCCCCAGGGCAACAATGAAAAACTGTTTTTT

j_gene: TRBJ2-1
abundance: -
d_gene: TRBD2
v_gene: TRBV25-1
CDR3aa: CASSRAGGGSYNEQFF
CDR3nt: TGTGCCAGCAGTCGAGCGGGGGGGGGCTCCTACAATGAGCAGTTCTTC

j_gene: TRBJ1-1
abundance: many
d_gene: TRBD1
v_gene: TRBV5-1
CDR3aa: CASSLWTGGTEAFF
CDR3nt: TGCGCCAGCAGCTTATGGACAGGGGGCACTGAAGCTTTCTTT

j_gene: TRBJ2-2
abundance: -
d_gene: TRBD2
v_gene: TRBV7-6
CDR3aa: CASSLVIGTSGDRTGELFF
CDR3nt: TGTGCCAGCAGCTTAGTGATCGGGACTAGCGGGGACCGCACCGGGGAGCTGTTTTTT

j_gene: TRBJ1-1
abundance: once
d_gene: -
v_gene: TRBV5-1
CDR3aa: CASRDNRDNAEAFF
CDR3nt: TGCGCCAGCCGGGATAACAGGGATAATGCTGAAGCTTTCTTT

j_gene: TRBJ1-3
abundance: -
d_gene: TRBD1
v_gene: TRBV25-1
CDR3aa: CASAEGAYGNTIYF
CDR3nt: TGTGCCAGCGCCGAGGGGGCCTATGGAAACACCATATATTTT

j_gene: TRBJ2-2
abundance: -
d_gene: -
v_gene: TRBV19
CDR3aa: CASSIRGGYATGELFF
CDR3nt: TGTGCCAGTAGTATACGGGGAGGTTATGCCACCGGGGAGCTGTTTTTT

j_gene: TRBJ2-2
abundance: -
d_gene: -
v_gene: TRBV28
CDR3aa: CASRPGAAGELFF
CDR3nt: TGTGCCAGCAGACCTGGGGCGGCCGGGGAGCTGTTTTTT

j_gene: TRBJ2-7
abundance: few
d_gene: TRBD2
v_gene: TRBV5-5
CDR3aa: CASSLGTSGAYEQYF
CDR3nt: TGTGCCAGCAGCTTGGGGACTAGCGGCGCCTACGAGCAGTACTTC

j_gene: TRBJ2-3
abundance: once
d_gene: TRBD1
v_gene: TRBV9
CDR3aa: CASSVAVGTGVTDTQYF
CDR3nt: TGTGCCAGCAGCGTAGCGGTGGGGACAGGAGTCACAGATACGCAGTATTTT

j_gene: TRBJ1-5
abundance: -
d_gene: -
v_gene: TRBV28
CDR3aa: CASSLVYSNQPQHF
CDR3nt: TGTGCCAGCAGTTTAGTATATAGCAATCAGCCCCAGCATTTT

j_gene: TRBJ1-5
abundance: few
d_gene: TRBD1
v_gene: TRBV7-6
CDR3aa: CASSPSTGGGLGNQPQHF
CDR3nt: TGTGCCAGCAGCCCCTCGACAGGGGGAGGCTTGGGCAATCAGCCCCAGCATTTT

j_gene: TRBJ2-1
abundance: -
d_gene: TRBD1
v_gene: TRBV25-1
CDR3aa: CASSGTGYNEQFF
CDR3nt: TGTGCCAGCAGTGGGACAGGGTACAATGAGCAGTTCTTC

j_gene: TRBJ2-7
abundance: -
d_gene: TRBD1
v_gene: TRBV5-1
CDR3aa: CASSLVGQGAYEQYF
CDR3nt: TGCGCCAGCAGCTTGGTGGGACAGGGAGCCTACGAGCAGTACTTC

j_gene: TRBJ1-6
abundance: -
d_gene: TRBD1
v_gene: TRBV25-1
CDR3aa: CASSIGTGGGNSPLHF
CDR3nt: TGTGCCAGCAGTATCGGGACAGGGGGCGGTAATTCACCCCTCCACTTT

j_gene: TRBJ2-7
abundance: -
d_gene: TRBD2
v_gene: TRBV5-6
CDR3aa: CASSLDGGIGEQYF
CDR3nt: TGTGCCAGCAGCTTGGACGGGGGGATAGGAGAGCAGTACTTC

j_gene: TRBJ2-3
abundance: -
d_gene: TRBD2
v_gene: TRBV19
CDR3aa: CASRKIAGESTDTQYF
CDR3nt: TGTGCCAGTAGAAAGATAGCGGGAGAAAGCACAGATACGCAGTATTTT